The 26 T cell receptor beta chains in this list originate from one sample, sequenced in a study of vaccination and CD4 T cells after COVID-19. The treatment was: 10-day PBMC culture with coronavirus spike peptide pools or control peptides (ViraFEST assay). The antigens for these receptors are not known. Cultured CD4+ T cell DNA was sequenced using the Oncomine TCR Beta short-read assay. TCRdb redid the calling of the PCR reads with MiXCR, one entry per CDR3 protein. The sample consists of about 20,000 distinct CDR3 sequences, approximately 40% of them appearing once. This material consisted of CD4+ T cells from blood, cultured in vitro, taken before SARS-CoV-2 vaccination. The source of these receptors is a human donor who received a COVID-19 vaccine.

Remarks on this clonotype: One junction end disagrees with the germline gene, perhaps due to a read error. The rearrangement uses TRBV20-1 and TRBJ2-5; 12 bases align to TRBD2. The CDR3 extends over 15 amino acids. Germline-derived CDR1 and CDR2 are DFQATT and SNEGSKA (reference sequence). The CDR3 here is CSASPLAGGEETQCF. Written as DNA, the CDR3 is TGCAGTGCTAGTCCACTAGCGGGGGGCGAAGAGACCCAGTGCTTC.

This clonotype was recorded a few times. This rearrangement joins TRBV5-4 to TRBJ1-6; D not certain. The V and J ends lost 0 bases and 0 bases respectively, with 4 bases between them. The CDR3 totals 15 residues. Germline assignment: CDR1 SGHNT and CDR2 YYREEE (reference sequence). The CDR3 loop is CASSLASSYNSPLHF. CDR3 in DNA: TGTGCCAGCAGCTTGGCCAGCTCCTATAATTCACCCCTCCACTTT. Supplemented by reference TRBV5-4 and TRBJ1-6, the full variable domain reads ETGVTQSPTHLIKTRGQQVTLRCSSQSGHNTVSWYQQALGQGPQFIFQYYREEENGRGNFPPRFSGLQFPNYSSELNVNALELDDSALYLCASSLASSYNSPLHFGNGTRLTVT.

The J gene is TRBJ1-2, the V gene TRBV6-1; a weak D match, TRBD1 (5 bases). Per germline, CDR1 MNHNS and CDR2 SASEGT. The CDR3 consists of 15 residues. The V and J ends lost 6 bases and 0 bases respectively, with 14 bases between them. Written as DNA, the CDR3 is TGTGCCAGCAGATTCCGTCGGGACTCTAACTATGGCTACACCTTC. This translates into CASRFRRDSNYGYTF.

This chain joins TRBV7-2 and TRBJ1-1; tentatively, D is TRBD1 (6 bases). CDR1 is SGHTA and CDR2 is FQGNSA in the germline V gene. The V end lost 9 bases, the J end lost 3 bases, and 11 bases lay between the germline ends. The CDR3 spans 12 residues. The CDR3 here is CASSAGDTEAFF. The CDR3 DNA is TGTGCCAGTTCGGCAGGGGACACTGAAGCTTTCTTT.

The count of this clonotype is one. V is TRBV14 and J is TRBJ2-7; D may be TRBD1 or TRBD2 (6 bases each). Germline loops: CDR1 SGHDN, CDR2 FVKESK. This CDR3 region has 17 residues. The V end lost 2 bases, the J end lost 0 bases, and 17 bases lay between the germline ends. The CDR3 nucleotides read TGTGCCAGCAGCCAAAACCCTGGCAGGGGAGGCTCCTACGAGCAGTACTTC. Its protein is CASSQNPGRGGSYEQYF.

The chain uses TRBV2 and TRBJ1-5, with D possibly TRBD1 on 5 matching bases. Germline V gene sequence: CDR1 SNHLY, CDR2 FYNNEI. V was trimmed by 6 bases and J by 1 base, leaving 7 bases between them. There are 13 residues in the CDR3. CDR3 protein: CASRGDSNQPQHF. CDR3 nucleotide sequence: TGTGCCAGCAGGGGGGACAGCAATCAGCCCCAGCATTTT.

The chain is built from TRBV6-1 and TRBJ1-2; possibly TRBD1 for D (6 bases). The V end lost 2 bases, the J end lost 8 bases, and 12 bases lay between the germline ends. The CDR3 covers 13 residues. Germline CDR1 MNHNS, CDR2 SASEGT. The CDR3 reads CASSEPRTGGYTF. The DNA for the CDR3 is TGTGCCAGCAGTGAACCAAGAACAGGGGGCTACACCTTC.

This clonotype turned up a few times. The chain carries TRBV10-3 and TRBJ2-5, with TRBD2 identical over 8 bases. The CDR3 has 14 residues. CDR1 is ENHRY and CDR2 is SYGVKD in the germline V gene. With 2 bases clipped from V and 5 bases from J, the junction kept 4 bases outside the gene matches. CDR3 bases: TGTGCCATCAGTGAGGGACTAGCAGCCGAGACCCAGTACTTC. This translates into CAISEGLAAETQYF.

V and J are TRBV2 and TRBJ1-5, with 10 bases matching TRBD1. CDR3 size: 16 residues. V shed 7 bases and J 1 base; nucleotides not matched to a gene: 7. Germline V CDR1 and CDR2: SNHLY, FYNNEI. CDR3 loop: CASTKDRGLSNQPQHF. The DNA for the CDR3 is TGTGCCAGCACCAAGGACAGGGGGTTAAGCAATCAGCCCCAGCATTTT.

The V and J genes are TRBV7-9 and TRBJ2-1, with 9 bases that match TRBD2. CDR1 and CDR2 from the germline V gene are SEHNR and FQNEAQ (reference sequence). V lost 0 bases and J lost 10; bases outside the gene matches: 4. This CDR3 region has 14 residues. The CDR3 protein is CASSLAIAGAEQFF. In DNA form, the CDR3 reads TGTGCCAGCAGCTTAGCTATAGCGGGGGCCGAGCAGTTCTTC.

This clonotype was seen more than once but under ten times. The rearrangement links TRBV7-9 to TRBJ1-2; TRBD1 is a possible D gene (5 bases). CDR3 length equals 17 residues. The germline CDR1 and CDR2 sequences are SEHNR and FQNEAQ (reference sequence). Trimming removed 4 bases from V and 3 bases from J, with 21 bases in between. The CDR3 bases are TGTGCCAGCAGCTCCCTCGGTGTCGGAGGGGTTTACTATGGCTACACCTTC. Translation gives CASSSLGVGGVYYGYTF.

CDR3: CASSLAGPGASGNTIYF. The CDR3, as DNA: TGTGCCAGCAGCTTAGCGGGCCCCGGTGCCTCTGGAAACACCATATATTTT. This chain connects TRBV7-9 to TRBJ1-3; no reliable D call. CDR3 size: 17 residues. Germline V gene lookup returns CDR1 SEHNR and CDR2 FQNEAQ (reference sequence). V was clipped by 0 bases and J by 0 bases, with 12 bases between them.

The V and J genes are TRBV7-2 and TRBJ1-1, with no clear D. Trimming left V 1 base short and J 4 bases short, with 7 bases between. Germline loops: CDR1 SGHTA, CDR2 FQGNSA. This CDR3 region has 13 residues. The CDR3 sequence: CASSLGTATEAFF. As DNA, the CDR3 is TGTGCCAGCAGCTTAGGAACAGCCACTGAAGCTTTCTTT.

The sample holds a few counts of this clonotype. V gene TRBV30 combines with J gene TRBJ1-5; the D is unclear. Trimming left V 2 bases short and J 0 bases short, with 11 bases between. This CDR3 comprises 15 residues. Germline V CDR1 and CDR2: GTSNPN, SVGIG (reference sequence). This CDR3 is CAWSLGGYSNQPQHF. The DNA of the CDR3 is TGTGCCTGGAGTTTGGGCGGGTATAGCAATCAGCCCCAGCATTTT.

The chain combines TRBV29-1 with TRBJ2-3, with 11 bases matching TRBD1. The length of the CDR3 is 13 residues. Germline CDR1 and CDR2: SQVTM and ANQGSEA. The V and J ends lost 7 bases and 10 bases, in that order; junction bases with no gene match: 10. The chain's CDR3 is CSAEWDRGGPQYF. CDR3 in DNA: TGCAGCGCCGAATGGGACAGGGGGGGTCCGCAGTATTTT.

This sequence joins TRBV15 and TRBJ2-5; D uncertain. The CDR3 totals 13 residues. Trimming removed 0 bases at V and 5 bases at J, with 7 bases between. Germline CDR1 reads LNHNV; CDR2 reads YYDKDF (reference sequence). CDR3 in amino acids: CATSRDLGETQYF. The CDR3, as DNA: TGTGCCACCAGCAGAGATCTGGGCGAGACCCAGTACTTC.

The chain recombines TRBV7-2 with TRBJ2-7; either TRBD1 or TRBD2 may supply D (6 bases each). There are 14 residues in the CDR3. V dropped 3 bases and J dropped 2 bases, with 11 bases sitting between them. The germline CDR1 and CDR2 sequences are SGHTA and FQGNSA. The CDR3 nucleotides read TGTGCCAGCAGCTTGAATCGGGGGCCCTACGAGCAGTACTTC. Amino acids: CASSLNRGPYEQYF.

This clonotype was seen once. DNA of the CDR3: TGCGCCAGCAGACGCGGGTCTGGGGCCAACGTCCTGACTTTC. Translating gives CASRRGSGANVLTF. The chain is built from TRBV10-1 and TRBJ2-6; D perhaps matches TRBD2 (5 bases). The CDR3 runs 14 residues. The germline V gene has CDR1 WNHNN and CDR2 SYGVQD (reference sequence). Trimming cost V 6 bases and J 1 base, with 7 bases left between them.

The rearrangement links TRBV12-3 or TRBV12-4 to TRBJ2-2; D is uncertain. CDR3 length: 16 amino acids. With 3 bases removed from V and 2 bases from J, the gap between germline ends came to 13 bases. CDR3 nucleotide sequence: TGTGCCAGCAGTTTTAGAAAAGGGTATAACACCGGGGAGCTGTTTTTT. As protein: CASSFRKGYNTGELFF.

This clonotype occurred a few times. The chain joins TRBV6-2 or TRBV6-3 to TRBJ1-2; D unclear. There are 14 residues in the CDR3. Germline V gene sequence: CDR1 MNHEY, CDR2 SVGEGT. The germline V and J ends were trimmed by 3 bases and 6 bases, with 14 bases remaining between them. The CDR3 protein is CASSYLALGHGYTF. The CDR3 bases are TGTGCCAGCAGTTATCTAGCACTGGGTCATGGCTACACCTTC.

The genes are TRBV7-9 and TRBJ2-6, with D possibly matching TRBD1 (5 bases). CDR1 SEHNR and CDR2 FQNEAQ come from the germline V gene (reference sequence). The V end was cut by 3 bases, the J end by 0 bases, with 9 bases between. The CDR3 has 16 amino acids. CDR3 DNA: TGTGCCAGCAGCTTGGGGCATTCCTCTGGGGCCAACGTCCTGACTTTC. It codes for CASSLGHSSGANVLTF.

This chain joins TRBV7-9 and TRBJ2-2; D call uncertain. Germline CDR1 SEHNR, CDR2 FQNEAQ (reference sequence). The CDR3 runs to 13 residues. Deletions cut 1 base from V and 6 bases from J, with 6 bases between. CDR3 coding DNA: TGTGCCAGCAGCTTAGAAAAGCCCGGGGAGCTGTTTTTT. Residues: CASSLEKPGELFF. Using reference TRBV7-9 and TRBJ2-2 for the parts outside the CDR3, the full variable domain is DTGVSQNPRHKITKRGQNVTFRCDPISEHNRLYWYRQTLGQGPEFLTYFQNEAQLEKSRLLSDRFSAERPKGSFSTLEIQRTEQGDSAMYLCASSLEKPGELFFGEGSRLTVL.

The CDR3 nucleotides are TGTGCCAGCAGCCAAGGGGACAGGGATAGTGAAGCTTTCTTT. Its translation: CASSQGDRDSEAFF. The chain combines TRBV3-1 with TRBJ1-1; 9 bases are shared with TRBD1. The CDR3 covers 14 residues. Germline V CDR1 and CDR2: LGHDT, YNNKEL (reference sequence). Germline trimming cut 1 base from V and 7 bases from J; bases unmatched to any gene: 4.

The CDR3 coding sequence is TGTGCCAGTAGGTTAACAGGGGCCTTAGCTTATGGCTACACCTTC. It yields the protein CASRLTGALAYGYTF. The chain joins TRBV19 to TRBJ1-2; TRBD1 aligns across 7 bases. V lost 6 bases and J lost 5; bases outside the gene matches: 12. CDR1 is LNHDA, CDR2 SQIVND, per germline (reference sequence). CDR3 size: 15 residues.

V and J are TRBV12-3 or TRBV12-4 and TRBJ1-3; TRBD1 matches at 11 bases. The CDR3 runs 18 residues. The trim removed 5 bases at V and 0 bases at J, leaving 9 bases unmatched. In nucleotides, the CDR3 is TGTGCCAGCAGTCGCCCCCCGGGGACAGGGGGCTCTGGAAACACCATATATTTT. This sequence encodes CASSRPPGTGGSGNTIYF.

As DNA, the CDR3 is TGTGCCAGCAGTTTAGCTTGGACAAGAAGCAATCAGCCCCAGCATTTT. Translating gives CASSLAWTRSNQPQHF. This rearrangement joins TRBV12-3 or TRBV12-4 to TRBJ1-5; D perhaps matches TRBD1 (5 bases). The CDR3 length is 16 residues. V was trimmed by 0 bases and J by 1 base, leaving 10 bases between them.